A selection of T cell receptor beta chains follows, all from one sample in a study of blood T cell repertoires in COVID-19. Some clones are missing from TCRdb's copy, which holds only in-frame ones; the method was immunoSEQ multiplex PCR. This sample has 200,000 to 250,000 clones, with roughly 85% found just once. Sequencing input: PBMCs or T cells enriched from blood (not recorded which). The receptors stem from a woman aged 40 to 50 with acute COVID-19. Both conserved end residues are part of each CDR3. The D gene is left open where the match is weak. The size entry is marked missing in some rows and otherwise reads once, few, many or a size class.

TRBJ1-1	NA	NA	TRBV5-1	TGCGCCAGCAGCTTGGGCGGCAGAGAAACTGAAGCTTTCTTT	CASSLGGRETEAFF
TRBJ1-1	TRBD1	NA	TRBV6-4	TGTGCCAGCAGTGACTCTACAGGGGGACACACTGAAGCTTTCTTT	CASSDSTGGHTEAFF
TRBJ2-3	TRBD1	once	TRBV25-1	TGTGCCAGCAGTGCAAGGACAGGGGATTTCACAGATACGCAGTATTTT	CASSARTGDFTDTQYF
TRBJ2-7	TRBD1	NA	TRBV19	TGTGCCAGTACCTCCGGGACAGGGGGGGACGAGCAGTACTTC	CASTSGTGGDEQYF
TRBJ1-6	NA	NA	TRBV7-9	TGTGCCAGCAGCGGGGGCAGACCTAATTCACCCCTCCACTTT	CASSGGRPNSPLHF
TRBJ1-2	TRBD1	NA	TRBV10-2	TGCGCCAGCACCCGACAGGGGGCTTATGGCTACACCTTC	CASTRQGAYGYTF
TRBJ1-1	NA	NA	TRBV6-2/TRBV6-3	TGTGCCAGCAGTCGCCTACCGGGTAGGACTGAAGCTTTCTTT	CASSRLPGRTEAFF
TRBJ1-2	NA	NA	TRBV9	TGTGCCAGCAGCGTAGACAGCCGTTTCGATGGCTACACCTTC	CASSVDSRFDGYTF
TRBJ1-1	TRBD1	NA	TRBV12-5	TGTGCTAGTGGTTTAAGTGACAGGGGGCTCCCTGAAGCTTTCTTT	CASGLSDRGLPEAFF
TRBJ1-1	NA	NA	TRBV19	TGTGCCAGTACCGATGAAACGGGAGCTGAAGCTTTCTTT	CASTDETGAEAFF
TRBJ1-2	NA	NA	TRBV25-1	TGTGCCAGCAGTGAATATTCAGGGGAATGGTATGGCTACACCTTC	CASSEYSGEWYGYTF
TRBJ2-7	NA	NA	TRBV29-1	TGCAGCGTTCTCGGCGGGGCCTACGAGCAGTACTTC	CSVLGGAYEQYF
TRBJ2-5	NA	NA	TRBV10-3	TGTGCCATCGGATATGGGACATCTGAAGAGACCCAGTACTTC	CAIGYGTSEETQYF
TRBJ1-1	NA	NA	TRBV11-2	TGTGCCAGCAGCTCAGGGGTTCTCGTAAACACTGAAGCTTTCTTT	CASSSGVLVNTEAFF
TRBJ1-5	NA	NA	TRBV11-2	TGTGCCAGCAGCTTACGAGGCGGGGCTCCGTATCAGCCCCAGCATTTT	CASSLRGGAPYQPQHF
TRBJ2-3	NA	NA	TRBV18	TGTGCCAGCTCACCACCGGTCTGGTTGGGCACGGGCACAGATACGCAGTATTTT	CASSPPVWLGTGTDTQYF
TRBJ1-6	NA	NA	TRBV20-1	TGCAGTGCTAGTGGTGGGGGCAGTTCACCCCTCCACTTT	CSASGGGSSPLHF
TRBJ1-3	NA	NA	TRBV6-5	TGTGCCAGCAGCCAGGGACACCGCTCTGGAAACACCATATATTTT	CASSQGHRSGNTIYF
TRBJ1-1	NA	once	TRBV12-3/TRBV12-4	TGTGCCAGCAACCCCGCCACTCCTGAAGCTTTCTTT	CASNPATPEAFF
TRBJ1-1	TRBD1	NA	TRBV11-2	TGTGCCAGCATCGAAGGGGGCGGAGACACTGAAGCTTTCTTT	CASIEGGGDTEAFF
TRBJ1-2	NA	NA	TRBV29-1	TGCAGCGTTGCTTCGGGAAGCTACACCTTC	CSVASGSYTF
TRBJ1-2	NA	few	TRBV18	TGTGCCAGCTCACCACCGACATTAGGCGGCTACACCTTC	CASSPPTLGGYTF